Described below is a single T cell receptor beta chain sequence and its context. In the authors' workflow: It was from reference gene primer amplification that nucleated cell counts were estimated. The repertoire was sequenced with immunoSEQ multiplex PCR; TCRdb's copy has only in-frame clones and lacks some. That table gives V, J and clone size, and the DNA gave D and trimming. The sample carries 200,000 to 250,000 clones, about 79% recorded once. These data originate in a study of blood T cell repertoires in COVID-19. Study-wide background: Samples representing acute and convalescent COVID-19 were sourced from the United States, Italy and Spain. Nucleic acid was either cDNA or gDNA, and it came from T cells, B-cell-depleted T cells, or PBMCs.

Study members were between about 18 and 95 years old and lived in about two dozen US regions. Trimming at V came to 7 bases and at J to 5 bases, leaving 7 bases not matched to a gene. CDR3 size: 13 residues. CDR1 is SQVTM and CDR2 is ANQGSEA in the germline V gene. The receptor was isolated from a woman in her thirties or forties with acute COVID-19. The chain links TRBV29-1 to TRBJ2-2; 7 positions match TRBD1. Sequenced sample: PBMCs or T cells enriched from blood (not recorded which). CDR3 amino acids: CSARQGRTGELFF. CDR3 bases: TGCAGCGCCCGACAGGGAAGGACCGGGGAGCTGTTTTTT.